The entry that follows covers one TCR beta chain sequence. This clone was recorded once. Its antigen target is currently unknown. It has no much larger one-base neighbor in the sample; base qualities were not kept. The sample comes from a study of blood T cell repertoires in COVID-19 (dated by TCRdb to the early 2020s). Regarding the research as a whole: The collaborator samples originated in the United States, Italy and Spain and spanned the acute and convalescent phases of COVID-19. HLA class I and class II types, where available, came from metadata supplied by the sample provider rather than from assay-based typing. The repertoires were made available in a free public database intended to serve as a resource for research on the immune response to SARS-CoV-2. Samples came from the ongoing ImmuneRACE study (first 160 participants) plus 1,254 subjects from 6 global collaborators. Deeply sampled blood TCRbeta repertoires from subjects exposed to, actively infected with, or recovered from COVID-19 were included in the dataset. The material from the prospective study consisted of cDNA or gDNA derived from T cells, B-cell-depleted T cells, or PBMCs. The sample metadata nearly always contained a de-identified subject ID, COVID-19 status, age in years and sex. The paper as a whole reports these results and caveats: Clinical and demographic metadata were provided uncurated, with the amount varying by source and participant.

TCRbeta CDR3 regions were amplified from genomic DNA by means of the immunoSEQ Assay, a bias-controlled multiplex PCR. The authors' analysis ran thus. Nucleated cell counts per sample were estimated from amplification of reference gene primers within the assay. Sequence reads were collapsed and filtered to measure the absolute abundance of every unique TCRbeta CDR3 rearrangement. Productive Simpson clonality was computed per sample as the square root of Simpson's diversity index over productive rearrangements. The immuneACCESS repertoire file appears here via TCRdb, limited to in-frame rearrangements. These files lack a portion of the clones; in checked studies, under half of the deficit traces to unresolved V genes, and the cause of the others is not known. For V, J and clone size, that table is used; D and trimming come from the DNA. The sample data list roughly 250,000 clones, and approximately 92% of these were observed just once. The ten biggest clones cover around 2.5% of the sample.

CDR1 and CDR2 are drawn from the germline V gene: SGHRS, YFSETQ. Germline trimming amounts to 0 bases on V and 5 bases on J, with 1 as the count of junction bases outside the gene matches. The CDR3 has 14 amino acids, counting the end cysteine and phenylalanine. Just the 42-base CDR3 DNA is kept, in frame starting at base 1. In Seattle, one collaborating source enrolled patients while the infection was active and tracked those patients longitudinally over the course of disease. Collaborating institutions collected whole blood in K2EDTA tubes following their own protocols. For TCRbeta analysis, collaborators shipped samples as frozen whole blood, isolated PBMCs, or DNA extracted from either of those sample types.

This sequence was found in a person aged 18-29 years with COVID-19, enrolled during active disease. The sequence is built from TRBV5-1 and TRBJ2-3, with 9 bases in between that match TRBD1. Sequencing used peripheral blood. In nucleotide form, the sequence is TGCGCCAGCAGCTTGGGACAGGGGGAAGATACGCAGTATTTT. Translation gives CASSLGQGEDTQYF.